The TCR beta chain under discussion was sequenced for a study of T-cell memory formation after mild COVID-19. A note on this clonotype: The antigen is undetermined.

The study's findings and limits: While clones contracting from day 15 to 85 were balanced between CD4 and CD8, later expanders leaned CD4+.

TCRdb used MiXCR to reprocess the 5' RACE reads, holding one entry per CDR3 protein. Seen here are around 80,000 distinct CDR3 sequences, approximately 15% observed once, and the top ten hold around 29%. This CDR3 has 13 residues. Germline assignment: CDR1 DFQATT and CDR2 SNEGSKA (reference sequence). V was trimmed by 3 bases and J by 0 bases, leaving 5 bases between them. The sequence came from an adult woman who had mild COVID-19 (a few samples of this study predate the infection). Cell type and time point are not known. The rearrangement links TRBV20-1 to TRBJ2-2; D uncertain. Sequencing was performed on PBMCs or a T cell subset sorted from them (not recorded which). CDR3 region: CSARQPNTGELFF. CDR3 coding DNA: TGCAGTGCTAGGCAGCCGAACACCGGGGAGCTGTTTTTT.